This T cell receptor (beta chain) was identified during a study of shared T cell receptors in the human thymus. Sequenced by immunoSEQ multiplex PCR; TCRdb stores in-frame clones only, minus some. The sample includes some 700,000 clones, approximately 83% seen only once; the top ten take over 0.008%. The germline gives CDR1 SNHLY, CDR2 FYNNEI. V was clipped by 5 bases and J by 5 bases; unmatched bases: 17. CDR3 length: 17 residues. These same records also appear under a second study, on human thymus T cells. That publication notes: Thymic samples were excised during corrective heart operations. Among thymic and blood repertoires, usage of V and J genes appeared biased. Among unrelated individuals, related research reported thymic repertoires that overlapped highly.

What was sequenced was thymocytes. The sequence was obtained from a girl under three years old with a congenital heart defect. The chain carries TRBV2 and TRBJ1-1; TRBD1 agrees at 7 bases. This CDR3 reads CASSPRDRDGENTEAFF. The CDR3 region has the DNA TGTGCCAGCAGTCCACGAGACAGGGACGGGGAGAATACTGAAGCTTTCTTT.